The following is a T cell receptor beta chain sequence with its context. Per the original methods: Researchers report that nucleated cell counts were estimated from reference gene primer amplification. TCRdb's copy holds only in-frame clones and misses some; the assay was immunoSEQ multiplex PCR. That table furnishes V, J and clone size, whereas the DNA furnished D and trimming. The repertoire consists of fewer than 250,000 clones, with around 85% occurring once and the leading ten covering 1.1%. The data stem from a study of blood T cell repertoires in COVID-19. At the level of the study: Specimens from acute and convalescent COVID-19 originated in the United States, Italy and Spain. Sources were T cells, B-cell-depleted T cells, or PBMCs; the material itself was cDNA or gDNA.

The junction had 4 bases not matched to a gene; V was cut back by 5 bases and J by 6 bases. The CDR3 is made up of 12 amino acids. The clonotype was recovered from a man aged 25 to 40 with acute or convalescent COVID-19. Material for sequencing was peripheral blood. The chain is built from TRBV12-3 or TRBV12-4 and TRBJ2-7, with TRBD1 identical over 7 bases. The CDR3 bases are TGTGCCAGCAGTAGACAGGGTTCCGAGCAGTACTTC. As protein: CASSRQGSEQYF.